Listed below are T cell receptor beta chains from one sample, sequenced in a study of memory CD4+ T cells and cytomegalovirus serostatus. Clones were read by immunoSEQ multiplex PCR, and TCRdb kept only the in-frame ones, dropping some. The sample holds about 60,000 clones, less than 80% seen once. Sequencing used memory CD4+ T cells from blood. The receptors shown here come from an adult in good health and CMV-seronegative. CDR3s leave out the opening cysteine and the closing phenylalanine or tryptophan.

v_call	j_call	cdr3_aa
TRBV2	TRBJ2-1	ASTRTNSYNEQF
TRBV6-6	TRBJ1-5	ASSYGGASSQPQH
TRBV18	TRBJ2-5	ASSPGQYTQETQY
TRBV6-1	TRBJ2-7	ASTQAVDEQY
TRBV6-5	TRBJ1-5	ASRGQGFNQPQH
TRBV28	TRBJ2-7	ASSLYFSYEQY
TRBV5-1	TRBJ2-3	ASSLQAASTDTQY
TRBV5-1	TRBJ2-3	ASSSDGVRTDTQY
TRBV2	TRBJ2-1	ASSGEGGSYNEQF
TRBV5-1	TRBJ2-5	ASSEGSQETQY
TRBV5-1	TRBJ2-5	ASQLDRGLQY
TRBV7-6	TRBJ2-5	ASSRTGGRETQY
TRBV14	TRBJ2-3	ASSLNLRASGATDTQY
TRBV2	TRBJ2-2	ASSVLGANTGELF
TRBV28	TRBJ2-5	ASSLPSGKGETQY
TRBV20-1	TRBJ2-7	SARIWDEQY
TRBV19	TRBJ1-5	ASRGEVQPQH
TRBV6-4	TRBJ2-3	ASGEGHTDTQY
TRBV18	TRBJ2-7	ASSVRGGYEQY
TRBV18	TRBJ1-2	ASSPRTRDYGYT
TRBV7-3	TRBJ1-4	ASSLYPGEKLF
TRBV30	TRBJ1-5	AWSVDGPNQPQH
TRBV11-2	TRBJ2-2	ASKIQGIGELF
TRBV5-1	TRBJ2-5	ASSSSGSGVGETQY
TRBV12-5	TRBJ1-5	ASGSTEESAPVN
TRBV13	TRBJ1-2	ASSPGQLNYGYT
TRBV7-9	TRBJ2-7	ASSLYRDREQY
TRBV9	TRBJ2-5	ASSPTARGDEETQY
TRBV9	TRBJ1-4	ASSVNRRPNEKLF
TRBV28	TRBJ2-7	ASSAPGQVMSEQY